The source of this T cell receptor beta chain is a study of CD8 T cells in cerebrospinal fluid in Alzheimer's disease. Study-wide context: Plate-based nested PCR sequencing and droplet-based sequencing measured CSF T cell clonal expansion.

CSF cells underwent 10X single-cell V(D)J and 5' gene-expression profiling. TCRdb re-called the 10x single-cell sequencing reads and gives one entry per CDR3 protein, without DNA. The listing records approximately 1,200 distinct CDR3 sequences. The CDR3 consists of 18 residues. Germline V lookup: CDR1 DFQATT, CDR2 SNEGSKA (reference sequence). Whole-study results and caveats: Alzheimer's patients were not enriched for EBV-specific clones, which were not the most expanded.

Frequency places this clonotype as medium-sized (0.01 to 0.1%). Antigen unknown. The sample was cerebrospinal fluid. V is TRBV20-1 and J is TRBJ2-2; TCRdb outputs TRBD2, but without DNA this stays unchecked. This clonotype was sampled from a human donor in good health. This CDR3 reads CSARDGGILGPNTGELFF.